This entry features one TCR beta chain sequence. The sample is drawn from a study of shared clonotypes between healthy human individuals. Whole-study context: Serving as donors were two women and a few men, whose ages spanned 18 to 49.

The naive CD8 subset, CD45RO-negative cells positively selected for CCR7, excluded terminally differentiated effector memory CD45RA+ cells. This table comes from immunoSEQ multiplex PCR, and its TCRdb copy is limited to in-frame clones, with some not included. The data contain roughly 550,000 clones, less than 97% of them singletons. The V and J ends lost 3 bases and 0 bases respectively, with 14 bases between them. The CDR3 length is 17 residues. Germline V lookup: CDR1 SGHVS, CDR2 FQNEAQ. The specimen was naive CD8+ T cells sorted from blood. The sequence was collected from a woman aged 30 to 39 in good health. This chain connects TRBV7-8 to TRBJ2-2; the D gene is possibly TRBD1 (6 bases). CDR3 protein: CASSFRDTVANTGELFF. In DNA form, the CDR3 reads TGTGCCAGCAGCTTCCGGGACACCGTCGCGAACACCGGGGAGCTGTTTTTT.